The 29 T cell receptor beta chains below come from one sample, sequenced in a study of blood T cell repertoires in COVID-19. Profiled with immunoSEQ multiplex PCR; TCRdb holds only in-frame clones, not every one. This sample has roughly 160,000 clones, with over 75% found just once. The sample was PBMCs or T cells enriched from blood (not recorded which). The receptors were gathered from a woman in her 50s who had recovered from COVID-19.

The CDR3 nucleotides are TGTGCCACTGGGACTAGCGGTTCACCAGATACGCAGTATTTT. Translation: CATGTSGSPDTQYF. The rearrangement links TRBV7-2 to TRBJ2-3; 11 positions match TRBD2. CDR3 length: 14 amino acids. In germline, CDR1 is SGHTA, CDR2 FQGNSA. The junction had 7 bases not matched to a gene; V was cut back by 10 bases and J by 4 bases.

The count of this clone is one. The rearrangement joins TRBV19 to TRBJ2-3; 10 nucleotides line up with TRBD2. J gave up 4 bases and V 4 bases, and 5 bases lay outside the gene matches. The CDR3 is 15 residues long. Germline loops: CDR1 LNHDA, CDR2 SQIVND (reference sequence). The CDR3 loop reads CASSKSGRAPDTQYF. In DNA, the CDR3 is TGTGCCAGTAGTAAAAGCGGGAGGGCCCCAGATACGCAGTATTTT.

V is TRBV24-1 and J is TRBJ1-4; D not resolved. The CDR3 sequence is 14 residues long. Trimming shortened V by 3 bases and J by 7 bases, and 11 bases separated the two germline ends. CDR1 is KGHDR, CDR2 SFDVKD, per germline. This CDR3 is CATSDGLIGEKLFF. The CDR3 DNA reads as TGTGCCACCAGTGATGGACTTATAGGTGAAAAACTGTTTTTT.

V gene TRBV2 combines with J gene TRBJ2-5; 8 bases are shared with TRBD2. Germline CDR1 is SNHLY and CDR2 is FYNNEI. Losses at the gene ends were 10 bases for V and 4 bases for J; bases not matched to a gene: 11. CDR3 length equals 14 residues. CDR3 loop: CATTPPGGGETQYF. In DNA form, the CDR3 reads TGTGCCACCACCCCCCCGGGGGGGGGAGAGACCCAGTACTTC.

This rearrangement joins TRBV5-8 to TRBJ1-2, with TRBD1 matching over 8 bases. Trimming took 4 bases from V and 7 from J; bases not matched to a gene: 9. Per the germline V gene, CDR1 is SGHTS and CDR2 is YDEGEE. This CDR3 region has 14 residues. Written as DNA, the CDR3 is TGTGCCAGCAGCACGACAGGGGTTGATCTTGGCTACACCTTC. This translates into CASSTTGVDLGYTF. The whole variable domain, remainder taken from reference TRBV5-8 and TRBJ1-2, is EAGVTQSPTHLIKTRGQQATLRCSPISGHTSVYWYQQALGLGLQFLLWYDEGEERNRGNFPPRFSGRQFPNYSSELNVNALELEDSALYLCASSTTGVDLGYTFGSGTRLTVV.

As DNA, the CDR3 is TGCGCCAGCAGCCAGCCCGCGGGACAGGGGGGCAATGAGCAGTTCTTC. Translation gives CASSQPAGQGGNEQFF. This chain connects TRBV4-3 to TRBJ2-1; 11 bases fit TRBD1. CDR1 and CDR2 (germline): LGHNA, YSLEER. The CDR3 is 16 residues long. V lost 3 bases, J lost 6 bases, and 7 bases stayed unmatched.

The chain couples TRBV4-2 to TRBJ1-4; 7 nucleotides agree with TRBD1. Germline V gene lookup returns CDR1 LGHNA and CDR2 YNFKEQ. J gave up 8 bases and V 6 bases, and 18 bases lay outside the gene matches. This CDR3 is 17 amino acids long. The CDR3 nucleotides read TGTGCCAGCAGACATTTAACGAGGGGGCATTTAGGAGAAAAACTGTTTTTT. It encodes CASRHLTRGHLGEKLFF.

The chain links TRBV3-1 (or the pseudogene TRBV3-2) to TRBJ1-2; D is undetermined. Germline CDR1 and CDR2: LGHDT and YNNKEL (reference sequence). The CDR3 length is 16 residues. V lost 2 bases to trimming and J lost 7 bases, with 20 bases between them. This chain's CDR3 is CASSQNPGWDRRGYTF. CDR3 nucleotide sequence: TGTGCCAGCAGCCAAAACCCGGGGTGGGATCGGCGTGGCTACACCTTC.

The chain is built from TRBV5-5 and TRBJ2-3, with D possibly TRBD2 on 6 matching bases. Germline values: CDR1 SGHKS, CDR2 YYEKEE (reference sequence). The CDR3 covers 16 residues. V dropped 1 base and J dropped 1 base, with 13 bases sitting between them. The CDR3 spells CASSLQLAPGTDTQYF. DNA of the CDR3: TGTGCCAGCAGCTTGCAACTAGCCCCTGGCACAGATACGCAGTATTTT.

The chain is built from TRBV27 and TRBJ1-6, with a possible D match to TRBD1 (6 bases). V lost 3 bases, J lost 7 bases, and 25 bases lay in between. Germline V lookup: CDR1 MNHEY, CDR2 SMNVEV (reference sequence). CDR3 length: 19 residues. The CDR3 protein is CASSFLTKQGVGLNSPLHF. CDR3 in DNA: TGTGCCAGCAGTTTCCTCACTAAACAGGGCGTGGGTTTGAATTCACCCCTCCACTTT.

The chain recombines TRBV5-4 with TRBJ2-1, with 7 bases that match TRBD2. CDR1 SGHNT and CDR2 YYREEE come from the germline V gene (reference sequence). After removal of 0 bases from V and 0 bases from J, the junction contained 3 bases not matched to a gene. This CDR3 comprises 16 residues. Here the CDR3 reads CASSLDRGGSYNEQFF. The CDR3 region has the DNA TGTGCCAGCAGCTTGGATCGCGGGGGCTCCTACAATGAGCAGTTCTTC. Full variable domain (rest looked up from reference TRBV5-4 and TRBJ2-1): ETGVTQSPTHLIKTRGQQVTLRCSSQSGHNTVSWYQQALGQGPQFIFQYYREEENGRGNFPPRFSGLQFPNYSSELNVNALELDDSALYLCASSLDRGGSYNEQFFGPGTRLTVL.

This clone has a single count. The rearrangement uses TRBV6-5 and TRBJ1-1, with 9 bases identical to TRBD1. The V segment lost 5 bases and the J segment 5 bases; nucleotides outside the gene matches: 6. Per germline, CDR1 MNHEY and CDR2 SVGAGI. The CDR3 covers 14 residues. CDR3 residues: CASSRTGGRTEAFF. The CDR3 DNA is TGTGCCAGCAGTCGAACAGGGGGCCGTACTGAAGCTTTCTTT.

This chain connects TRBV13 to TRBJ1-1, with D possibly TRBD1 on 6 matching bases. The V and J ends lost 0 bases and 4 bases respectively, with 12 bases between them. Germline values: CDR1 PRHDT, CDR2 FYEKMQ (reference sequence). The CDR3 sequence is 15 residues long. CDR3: CASSLGDSPSTEAFF. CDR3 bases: TGTGCCAGCAGCTTAGGGGACAGTCCATCCACTGAAGCTTTCTTT.

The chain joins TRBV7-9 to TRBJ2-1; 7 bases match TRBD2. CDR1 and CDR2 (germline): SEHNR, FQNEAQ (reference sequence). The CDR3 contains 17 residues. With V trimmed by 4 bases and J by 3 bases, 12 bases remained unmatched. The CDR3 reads CASSSLGLADYYNEQFF. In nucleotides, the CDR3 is TGTGCCAGCAGCTCCTTAGGTCTAGCGGATTACTACAATGAGCAGTTCTTC. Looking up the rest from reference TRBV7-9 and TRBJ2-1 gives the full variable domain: DTGVSQNPRHKITKRGQNVTFRCDPISEHNRLYWYRQTLGQGPEFLTYFQNEAQLEKSRLLSDRFSAERPKGSFSTLEIQRTEQGDSAMYLCASSSLGLADYYNEQFFGPGTRLTVL.

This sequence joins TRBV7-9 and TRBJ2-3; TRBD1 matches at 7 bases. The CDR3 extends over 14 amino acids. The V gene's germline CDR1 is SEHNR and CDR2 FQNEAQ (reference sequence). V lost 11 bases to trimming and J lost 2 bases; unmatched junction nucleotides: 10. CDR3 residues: CAGHNRGYTDTQYF. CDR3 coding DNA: TGTGCCGGTCACAACAGGGGTTACACAGATACGCAGTATTTT. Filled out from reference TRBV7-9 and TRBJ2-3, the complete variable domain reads DTGVSQNPRHKITKRGQNVTFRCDPISEHNRLYWYRQTLGQGPEFLTYFQNEAQLEKSRLLSDRFSAERPKGSFSTLEIQRTEQGDSAMYLCAGHNRGYTDTQYFGPGTRLTVL.

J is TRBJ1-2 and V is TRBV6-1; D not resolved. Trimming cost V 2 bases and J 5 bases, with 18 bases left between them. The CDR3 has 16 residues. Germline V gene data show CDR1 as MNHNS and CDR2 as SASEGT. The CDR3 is CASSETPGRVLYGYTF. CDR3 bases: TGTGCCAGCAGTGAAACCCCGGGGAGGGTTCTATATGGCTACACCTTC.

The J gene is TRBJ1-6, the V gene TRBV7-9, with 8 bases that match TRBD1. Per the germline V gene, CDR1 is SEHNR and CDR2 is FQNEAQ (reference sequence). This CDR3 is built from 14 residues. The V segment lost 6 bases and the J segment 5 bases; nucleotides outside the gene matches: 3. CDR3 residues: CASRPTGDNSPLHF. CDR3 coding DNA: TGTGCCAGCAGGCCGACAGGGGATAATTCACCCCTCCACTTT.

The CDR3 DNA reads as TGTGCCACCAGCAGAGATGGGACAGGATCGGACTATGGCTACACCTTC. Translated, it gives CATSRDGTGSDYGYTF. This chain uses TRBV15 with TRBJ1-2; TRBD1 agrees at 8 bases. Germline V lookup: CDR1 LNHNV, CDR2 YYDKDF (reference sequence). The J segment lost 3 bases and the V segment lost 0 bases, leaving 6 bases of the junction unmatched. The CDR3 extends over 16 amino acids.

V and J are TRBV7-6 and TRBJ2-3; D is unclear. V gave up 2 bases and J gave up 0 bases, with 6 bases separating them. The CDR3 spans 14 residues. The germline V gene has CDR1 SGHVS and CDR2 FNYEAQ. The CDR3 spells CASSLTVSTDTQYF. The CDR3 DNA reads TGTGCCAGCAGCTTAACGGTTAGCACAGATACGCAGTATTTT.

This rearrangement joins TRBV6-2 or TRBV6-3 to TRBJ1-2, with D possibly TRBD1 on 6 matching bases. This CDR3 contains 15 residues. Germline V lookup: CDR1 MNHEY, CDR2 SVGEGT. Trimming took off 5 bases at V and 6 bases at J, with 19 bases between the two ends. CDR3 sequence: CASSQWGRSPHGYTF. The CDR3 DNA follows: TGTGCCAGCAGTCAATGGGGGCGAAGCCCTCATGGCTACACCTTC.

The CDR3 nucleotides read TGTGCCAGCAGGGTGGGGGGGAACACTGAAGCTTTCTTT. It is translated as CASRVGGNTEAFF. The rearrangement uses TRBV2 and TRBJ1-1; a possible D gene is TRBD1 (5 bases). Deletions cut 6 bases from V and 1 base from J, with 9 bases between. The CDR3 has 13 residues. Germline V gene sequence: CDR1 SNHLY, CDR2 FYNNEI.

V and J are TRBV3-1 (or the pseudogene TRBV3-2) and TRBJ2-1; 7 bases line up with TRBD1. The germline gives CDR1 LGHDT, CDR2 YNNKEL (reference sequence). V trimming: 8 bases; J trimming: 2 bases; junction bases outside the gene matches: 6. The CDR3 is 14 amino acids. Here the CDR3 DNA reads TGTGCCAGCTCCCGGACAGGTACCTACAATGAGCAGTTCTTC. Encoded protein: CASSRTGTYNEQFF.

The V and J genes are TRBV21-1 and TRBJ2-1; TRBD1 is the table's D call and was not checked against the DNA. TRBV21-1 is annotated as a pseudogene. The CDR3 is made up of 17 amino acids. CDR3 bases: TGTGCCAGCAGCAAAGTCCCAATTATAGGGGCTGACAATGAGCAGTTCTTC. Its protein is CASSKVPIIGADNEQFF.

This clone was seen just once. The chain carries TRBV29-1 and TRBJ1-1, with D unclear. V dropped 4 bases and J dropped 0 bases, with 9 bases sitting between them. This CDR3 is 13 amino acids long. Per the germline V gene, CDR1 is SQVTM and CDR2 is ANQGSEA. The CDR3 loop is CSVGASVNTEAFF. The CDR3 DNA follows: TGCAGCGTTGGGGCGTCCGTGAACACTGAAGCTTTCTTT.

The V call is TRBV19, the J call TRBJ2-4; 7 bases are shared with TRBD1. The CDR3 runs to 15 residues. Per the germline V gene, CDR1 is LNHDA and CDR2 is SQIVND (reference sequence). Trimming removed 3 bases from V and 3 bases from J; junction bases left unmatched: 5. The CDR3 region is CASSIPSGGKNIQYF. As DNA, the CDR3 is TGTGCCAGTAGTATCCCCTCAGGGGGCAAAAACATTCAGTACTTC.

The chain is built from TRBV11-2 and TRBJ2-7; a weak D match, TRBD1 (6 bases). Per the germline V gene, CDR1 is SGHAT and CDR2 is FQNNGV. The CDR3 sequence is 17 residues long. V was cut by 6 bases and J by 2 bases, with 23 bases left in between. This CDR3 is CASRNRDTPDGAYEQYF. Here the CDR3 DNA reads TGTGCCAGCAGAAACCGGGACACGCCTGACGGGGCCTACGAGCAGTACTTC.

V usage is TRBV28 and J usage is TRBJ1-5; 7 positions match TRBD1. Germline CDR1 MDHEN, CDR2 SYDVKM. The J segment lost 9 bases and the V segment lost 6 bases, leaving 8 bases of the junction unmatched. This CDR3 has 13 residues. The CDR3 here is CASSQGQHRPQHF. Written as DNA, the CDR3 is TGTGCCAGCAGCCAGGGACAGCATCGGCCCCAGCATTTT.

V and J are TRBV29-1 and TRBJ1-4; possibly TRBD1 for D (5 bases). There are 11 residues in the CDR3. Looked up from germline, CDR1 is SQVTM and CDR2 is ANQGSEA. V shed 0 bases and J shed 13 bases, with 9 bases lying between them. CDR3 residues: CSVEDGGGLFF. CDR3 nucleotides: TGCAGCGTTGAAGATGGGGGGGGACTGTTTTTT. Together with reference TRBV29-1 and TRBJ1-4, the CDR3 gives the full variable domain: SAVISQKPSRDICQRGTSLTIQCQVDSQVTMMFWYRQQPGQSLTLIATANQGSEATYESGFVIDKFPISRPNLTFSTLTVSNMSPEDSSIYLCSVEDGGGLFFGSGTQLSVL.

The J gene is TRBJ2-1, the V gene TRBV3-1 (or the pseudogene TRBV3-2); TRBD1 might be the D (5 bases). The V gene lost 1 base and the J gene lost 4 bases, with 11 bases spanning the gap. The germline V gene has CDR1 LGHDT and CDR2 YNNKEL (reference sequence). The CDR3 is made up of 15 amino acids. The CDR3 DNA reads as TGTGCCAGCAGCCAAGCAGGGTCAGGGTACAATGAGCAGTTCTTC. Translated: CASSQAGSGYNEQFF.